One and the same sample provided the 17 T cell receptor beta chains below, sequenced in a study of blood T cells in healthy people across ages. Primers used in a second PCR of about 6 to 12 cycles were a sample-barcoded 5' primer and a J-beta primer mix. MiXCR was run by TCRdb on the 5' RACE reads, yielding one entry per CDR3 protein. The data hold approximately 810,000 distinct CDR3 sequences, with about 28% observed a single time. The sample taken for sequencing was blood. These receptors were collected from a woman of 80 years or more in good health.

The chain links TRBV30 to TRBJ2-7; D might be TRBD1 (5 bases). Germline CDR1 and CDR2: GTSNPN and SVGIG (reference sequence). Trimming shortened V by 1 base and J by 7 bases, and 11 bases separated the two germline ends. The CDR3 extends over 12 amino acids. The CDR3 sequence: CAWSAGRYEQYF. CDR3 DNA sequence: TGTGCCTGGAGTGCAGGGCGCTATGAGCAGTACTTC.

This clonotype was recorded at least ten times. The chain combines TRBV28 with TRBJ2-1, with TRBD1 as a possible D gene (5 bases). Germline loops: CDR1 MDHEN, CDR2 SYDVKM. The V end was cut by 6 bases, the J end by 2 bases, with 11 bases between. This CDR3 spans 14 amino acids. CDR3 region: CASRSGIAYNEQFF. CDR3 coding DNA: TGTGCCAGCAGGTCAGGGATTGCCTACAATGAGCAGTTCTTC.

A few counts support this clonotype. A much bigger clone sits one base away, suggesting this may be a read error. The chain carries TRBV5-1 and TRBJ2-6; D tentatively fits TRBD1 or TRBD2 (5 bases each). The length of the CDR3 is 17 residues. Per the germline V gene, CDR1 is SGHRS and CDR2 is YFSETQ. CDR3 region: CASSQGSGSTGANVPTF. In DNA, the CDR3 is TGCGCCAGCTCTCAGGGCAGCGGTTCTACTGGGGCCAACGTCCCGACTTTC.

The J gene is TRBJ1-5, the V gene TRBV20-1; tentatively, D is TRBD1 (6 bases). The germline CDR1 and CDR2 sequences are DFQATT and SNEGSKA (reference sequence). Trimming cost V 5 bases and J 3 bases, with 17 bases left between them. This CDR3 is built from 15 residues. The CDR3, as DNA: TGCAGTGCTGCATACCCGGCAGGGGTCAATCAGCCCCAGCATTTT. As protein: CSAAYPAGVNQPQHF.

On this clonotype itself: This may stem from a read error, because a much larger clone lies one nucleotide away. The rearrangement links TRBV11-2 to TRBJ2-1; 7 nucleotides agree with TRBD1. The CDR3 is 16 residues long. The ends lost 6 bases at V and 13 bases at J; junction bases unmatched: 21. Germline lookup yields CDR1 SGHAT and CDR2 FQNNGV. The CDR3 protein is CASRKTGVGNDETQFF. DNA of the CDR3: TGTGCCAGCAGAAAAACAGGGGTAGGGAATGACGAGACCCAGTTCTTC.

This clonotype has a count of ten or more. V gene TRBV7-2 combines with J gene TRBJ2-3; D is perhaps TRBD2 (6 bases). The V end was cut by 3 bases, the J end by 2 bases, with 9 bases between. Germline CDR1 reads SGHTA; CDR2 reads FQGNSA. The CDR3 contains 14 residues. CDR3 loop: CASSLEGTTDTQYF. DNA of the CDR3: TGTGCCAGCAGCTTGGAGGGGACCACAGATACGCAGTATTTT.

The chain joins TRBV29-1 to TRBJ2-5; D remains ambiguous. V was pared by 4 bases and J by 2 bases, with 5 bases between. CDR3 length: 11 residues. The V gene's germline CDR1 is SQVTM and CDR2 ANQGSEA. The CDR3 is CSVAPQETQYF. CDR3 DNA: TGCAGCGTTGCACCTCAAGAGACCCAGTACTTC.

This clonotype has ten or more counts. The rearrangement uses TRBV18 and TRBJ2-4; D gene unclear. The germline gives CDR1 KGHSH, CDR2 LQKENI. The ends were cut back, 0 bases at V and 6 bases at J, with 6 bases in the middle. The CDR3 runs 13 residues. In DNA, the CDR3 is TGTGCCAGCTCACCACCGATGGCAAACATTCAGTACTTC. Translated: CASSPPMANIQYF.

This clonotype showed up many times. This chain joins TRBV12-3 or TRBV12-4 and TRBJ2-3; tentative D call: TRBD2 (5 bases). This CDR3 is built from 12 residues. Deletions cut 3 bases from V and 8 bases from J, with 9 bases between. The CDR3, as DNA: TGTGCCAGCAGTTTTTCACTAGGTACGCAGTATTTT. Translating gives CASSFSLGTQYF.

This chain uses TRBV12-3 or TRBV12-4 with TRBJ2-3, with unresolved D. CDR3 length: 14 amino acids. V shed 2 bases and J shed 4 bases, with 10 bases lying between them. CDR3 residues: CASSLKGRADTQYF. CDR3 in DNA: TGTGCCAGCAGTTTAAAAGGGCGCGCAGATACGCAGTATTTT.

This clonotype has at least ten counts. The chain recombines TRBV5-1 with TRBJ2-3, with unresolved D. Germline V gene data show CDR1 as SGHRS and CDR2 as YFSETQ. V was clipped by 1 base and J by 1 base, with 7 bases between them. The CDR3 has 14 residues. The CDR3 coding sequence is TGCGCCAGCAGCTTGACTACCGGCACAGATACGCAGTATTTT. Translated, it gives CASSLTTGTDTQYF. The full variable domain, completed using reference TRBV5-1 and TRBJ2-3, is KAGVTQTPRYLIKTRGQQVTLSCSPISGHRSVSWYQQTPGQGLQFLFEYFSETQRNKGNFPGRFSGRQFSNSRSEMNVSTLELGDSALYLCASSLTTGTDTQYFGPGTRLTVL.

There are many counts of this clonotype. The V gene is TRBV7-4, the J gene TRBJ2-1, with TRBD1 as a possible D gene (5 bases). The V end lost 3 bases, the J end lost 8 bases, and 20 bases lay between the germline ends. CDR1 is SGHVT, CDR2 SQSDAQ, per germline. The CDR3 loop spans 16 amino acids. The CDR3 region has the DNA TGTGCCAGCAGCTTTCTAGGGGATAGAACGGTCCATGAGCAGTTCTTC. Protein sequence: CASSFLGDRTVHEQFF.

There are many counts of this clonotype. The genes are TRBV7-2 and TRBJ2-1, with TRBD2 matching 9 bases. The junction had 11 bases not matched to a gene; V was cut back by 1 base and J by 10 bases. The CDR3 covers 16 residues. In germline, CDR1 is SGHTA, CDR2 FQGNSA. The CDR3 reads CASSLEGLAIPREQFF. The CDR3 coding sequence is TGTGCCAGCAGCTTAGAGGGACTAGCTATCCCTAGGGAGCAGTTCTTC. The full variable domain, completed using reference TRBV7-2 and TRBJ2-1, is GAGVSQSPSNKVTEKGKDVELRCDPISGHTALYWYRQSLGQGLEFLIYFQGNSAPDKSGLPSDRFSAERTGGSVSTLTIQRTQQEDSAVYLCASSLEGLAIPREQFFGPGTRLTVL.

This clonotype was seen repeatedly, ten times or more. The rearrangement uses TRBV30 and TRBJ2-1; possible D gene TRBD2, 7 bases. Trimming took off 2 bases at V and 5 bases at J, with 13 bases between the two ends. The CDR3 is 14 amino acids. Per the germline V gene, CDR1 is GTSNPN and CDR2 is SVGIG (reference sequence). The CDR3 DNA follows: TGTGCCTGGAGTAGGGGGGGGCCAAACAATGAGCAGTTCTTC. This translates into CAWSRGGPNNEQFF.

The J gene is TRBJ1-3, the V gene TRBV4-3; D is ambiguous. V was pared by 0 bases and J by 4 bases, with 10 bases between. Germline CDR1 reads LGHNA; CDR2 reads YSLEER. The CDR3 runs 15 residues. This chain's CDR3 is CASSQEKRSGNTIYF. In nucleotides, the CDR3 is TGCGCCAGCAGCCAAGAAAAAAGATCAGGAAACACCATATATTTT.

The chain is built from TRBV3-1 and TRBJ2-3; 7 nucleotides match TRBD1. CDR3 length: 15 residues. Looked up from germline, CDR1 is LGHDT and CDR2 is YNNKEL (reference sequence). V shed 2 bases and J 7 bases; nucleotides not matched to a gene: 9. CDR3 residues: CASSQSEGGGYTQYF. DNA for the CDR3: TGTGCCAGCAGCCAAAGTGAAGGGGGCGGGTATACGCAGTATTTT.

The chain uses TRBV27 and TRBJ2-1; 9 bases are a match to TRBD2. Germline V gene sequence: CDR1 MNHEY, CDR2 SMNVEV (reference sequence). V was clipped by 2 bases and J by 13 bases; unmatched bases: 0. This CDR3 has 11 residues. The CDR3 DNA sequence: TGTGCCAGCAGTTTAGGGACTAGCCAGTTCTTC. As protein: CASSLGTSQFF.